The 31 T cell receptor beta chains listed next were all sequenced from one sample in a study of cytomegalovirus exposure and HLA in healthy donors. The PCR employed 60 Vbeta primers together with 13 Jbeta primers. The data were produced by immunoSEQ multiplex PCR, yet TCRdb's version contains in-frame clones alone and is incomplete. Among around 200,000 clones listed, over 65% were seen once. Input material: PBMCs. The source is a woman aged 55-70 years in good health and CMV-seropositive.

This rearrangement joins TRBV5-4 to TRBJ2-2, with D possibly TRBD1 on 6 matching bases. CDR1 is SGHNT, CDR2 YYREEE, per germline (reference sequence). V lost 9 bases, J lost 2 bases, and 23 bases lay in between. The CDR3 contains 17 residues. The chain's CDR3 is CATPKDGGRGNTGELFF. As DNA, the CDR3 is TGTGCCACTCCCAAAGACGGCGGCAGGGGCAACACCGGGGAGCTGTTTTTT.

This chain links TRBV5-6 with TRBJ2-3; D may be TRBD1 (5 bases). The CDR3 loop spans 14 amino acids. The V gene lost 0 bases and the J gene lost 6 bases, with 11 bases spanning the gap. Per the germline V gene, CDR1 is SGHDT and CDR2 is YYEEEE. Written as DNA, the CDR3 is TGTGCCAGCAGCTTGGGGGGCCCGAGGGATACGCAGTATTTT. It is translated as CASSLGGPRDTQYF. Variable domain in full (rest from reference TRBV5-6 and TRBJ2-3): DAGVTQSPTHLIKTRGQQVTLRCSPKSGHDTVSWYQQALGQGPQFIFQYYEEEERQRGNFPDRFSGHQFPNYSSELNVNALLLGDSALYLCASSLGGPRDTQYFGPGTRLTVL.

This clone was observed a single time. This chain links TRBV30 with TRBJ2-3; the D gene is possibly TRBD2 (7 bases). V lost 0 bases and J 3 bases, leaving 10 bases between the germline ends. The CDR3 runs to 14 residues. Germline V gives CDR1 GTSNPN, CDR2 SVGIG (reference sequence). The CDR3 is CAWSVGGGTDTQYF. The CDR3 coding sequence is TGTGCCTGGAGTGTAGGGGGGGGAACAGATACGCAGTATTTT.

This chain joins TRBV5-4 and TRBJ2-5, with 9 bases lining up with TRBD2. After removal of 1 base from V and 5 bases from J, the junction contained 6 bases not matched to a gene. The CDR3 is made up of 15 amino acids. Germline lookup yields CDR1 SGHNT and CDR2 YYREEE (reference sequence). The CDR3 reads CASSLRLAGQETQYF. The CDR3, as DNA: TGTGCCAGCAGCTTGAGGCTAGCGGGGCAGGAGACCCAGTACTTC.

The rearrangement joins TRBV28 to TRBJ1-2, with TRBD1 identical over 10 bases. With V trimmed by 4 bases and J by 8 bases, 13 bases remained unmatched. This CDR3 region has 16 residues. The germline CDR1 and CDR2 sequences are MDHEN and SYDVKM. The CDR3 DNA follows: TGTGCCAGCAGTTACTCGACAGGGGGCGCGGTGTACGGCTACACCTTC. This gives the protein CASSYSTGGAVYGYTF.

The chain links TRBV19 to TRBJ1-2, with 8 bases fitting TRBD1. Germline V CDR1 and CDR2: LNHDA, SQIVND (reference sequence). The CDR3 length is 15 residues. Trimming at V came to 1 base and at J to 7 bases, leaving 8 bases not matched to a gene. Here the CDR3 reads CASSIVATGAGGYTF. DNA of the CDR3: TGTGCCAGTAGTATAGTTGCGACAGGGGCTGGTGGCTACACCTTC.

The rearrangement joins TRBV5-1 to TRBJ1-1, with a possible D match to TRBD1 (6 bases). Germline CDR1 and CDR2: SGHRS and YFSETQ. Trimming left V 6 bases short and J 2 bases short, with 14 bases between. CDR3 size: 14 residues. In nucleotides, the CDR3 is TGCGCCAGCACCCGGGGAGGGGGAAACACTGAAGCTTTCTTT. Translation gives CASTRGGGNTEAFF.

The chain links TRBV19 to TRBJ1-1; D gene uncertain. Trimming shortened V by 3 bases and J by 7 bases, and 18 bases separated the two germline ends. From germline, CDR1 is LNHDA and CDR2 SQIVND (reference sequence). The CDR3 spans 15 residues. The CDR3 bases are TGTGCCAGTAGTATCCCCGGTAGCCGGCGGAATGAAGCTTTCTTT. Its translation: CASSIPGSRRNEAFF. The full variable domain, in which reference TRBV19 and TRBJ1-1 provide the parts outside the CDR3, is DGGITQSPKYLFRKEGQNVTLSCEQNLNHDAMYWYRQDPGQGLRLIYYSQIVNDFQKGDIAEGYSVSREKKESFPLTVTSAQKNPTAFYLCASSIPGSRRNEAFFGQGTRLTVV.

The V and J genes are TRBV6-1 and TRBJ1-1, with a possible D match to TRBD1 (5 bases). There are 13 residues in the CDR3. Germline V gene sequence: CDR1 MNHNS, CDR2 SASEGT. Deletions cut 7 bases from V and 1 base from J, with 10 bases between. CDR3 in DNA: TGTGCCAGCACAAGGCAGGGGAACACTGAAGCTTTCTTT. Translating gives CASTRQGNTEAFF.

The chain combines TRBV27 with TRBJ1-4, with a possible D match to TRBD1 (6 bases). Germline V gives CDR1 MNHEY, CDR2 SMNVEV (reference sequence). The CDR3 is 15 amino acids. V lost 0 bases to trimming and J lost 5 bases, with 10 bases between them. The CDR3 loop reads CASSLSGARNEKLFF. CDR3 DNA: TGTGCCAGCAGTTTATCGGGGGCAAGGAATGAAAAACTGTTTTTT.

The chain's CDR3 is CASSLQGIINSPLHF. CDR3 nucleotides: TGTGCCAGCAGTCTACAGGGGATTATTAATTCACCCCTCCACTTT. The chain employs TRBV25-1 and TRBJ1-6, with 7 bases matching TRBD1. V lost 5 bases, J lost 6 bases, and 7 bases stayed unmatched. CDR3 size: 15 residues. Germline-derived CDR1 and CDR2 are MGHDK and SYGVNS.

This clone has a handful of counts. The CDR3: CASSELDGSGANVLPSLTF. DNA for the CDR3: TGTGCCAGCAGTGAACTCGACGGCTCTGGGGCCAACGTCCTCCCTAGCCTGACTTTC. The V gene is TRBV6-1, the J gene TRBJ2-6; weak D call: TRBD1 (5 bases). V lost 2 bases and J 15 bases, leaving 32 bases between the germline ends. This CDR3 has 19 residues. In germline, CDR1 is MNHNS, CDR2 SASEGT.

V is TRBV14 and J is TRBJ1-3; TRBD1 matches 8 bases. The CDR3 is 17 residues long. Looked up from germline, CDR1 is SGHDN and CDR2 is FVKESK. J was trimmed by 0 bases and V by 4 bases; bases with no gene match: 8. The chain's CDR3 is CASSPRQGPFSGNTIYF. The DNA of the CDR3 is TGTGCCAGCAGCCCTCGACAGGGGCCCTTCTCTGGAAACACCATATATTTT.

The chain carries TRBV18 and TRBJ2-7; 8 bases are shared with TRBD1. Unmatched junction bases numbered 13, after V lost 5 bases and J lost 7 bases. The CDR3 covers 15 residues. The V gene's germline CDR1 is KGHSH and CDR2 LQKENI. The CDR3 here is CASSSQGVARLEQYF. CDR3 nucleotide sequence: TGTGCCAGCTCATCACAGGGGGTCGCCCGTTTGGAGCAGTACTTC.

The rearrangement uses TRBV28 and TRBJ1-2; 7 nucleotides align to TRBD1. The CDR3 is 13 amino acids. The J segment lost 3 bases and the V segment lost 7 bases, leaving 5 bases of the junction unmatched. Germline CDR1 is MDHEN and CDR2 is SYDVKM. The DNA of the CDR3 is TGTGCCAGCACCGAACAGGGGTACTATGGCTACACCTTC. Translating it yields CASTEQGYYGYTF.

This chain joins TRBV27 and TRBJ2-3; TRBD2 aligns across 7 bases. CDR1 MNHEY and CDR2 SMNVEV come from the germline V gene (reference sequence). CDR3 length: 17 residues. Trimming removed 5 bases from V and 8 bases from J; junction bases left unmatched: 19. The CDR3 nucleotides read TGTGCCAGCAGTCCAAGGGGCCGTGGCGGGAGTTGGGTTACGCAGTATTTT. Protein: CASSPRGRGGSWVTQYF.

V and J are TRBV9 and TRBJ1-3, with D hard to call. Germline assignment: CDR1 SGDLS and CDR2 YYNGEE. Trimming removed 0 bases from V and 0 bases from J, with 7 bases in between. The CDR3 has 15 amino acids. The CDR3 DNA reads TGTGCCAGCAGCGTAGCTCCGGGCTCTGGAAACACCATATATTTT. Amino acids: CASSVAPGSGNTIYF.

The chain is built from TRBV29-1 and TRBJ2-5; a weak D match, TRBD1 (6 bases). V was clipped by 6 bases and J by 3 bases, with 11 bases between them. CDR1 and CDR2 (germline): SQVTM, ANQGSEA. The CDR3 length is 12 residues. The CDR3 sequence is CSVGQTEETQYF. Written as DNA, the CDR3 is TGCAGCGTCGGACAGACGGAAGAGACCCAGTACTTC.

This rearrangement joins TRBV7-2 to TRBJ1-2, with 9 bases identical to TRBD1. CDR3 length equals 14 residues. Germline V gives CDR1 SGHTA, CDR2 FQGNSA. With V trimmed by 2 bases and J by 7 bases, 5 bases remained unmatched. The CDR3 bases are TGTGCCAGCAGCTTACCGGGACAGGGTAGTGGCTACACCTTC. It yields the protein CASSLPGQGSGYTF.

This chain joins TRBV4-2 and TRBJ2-1, with 7 bases matching TRBD1. Germline V gene lookup returns CDR1 LGHNA and CDR2 YNFKEQ. The CDR3 sequence is 15 residues long. With V trimmed by 4 bases and J by 3 bases, 6 bases remained unmatched. Here the CDR3 DNA reads TGTGCCAGCAGCCTCGAACAGGGGTTCTACAATGAGCAGTTCTTC. The encoded protein is CASSLEQGFYNEQFF.

The chain joins TRBV5-4 to TRBJ2-7; a possible D gene is TRBD2 (6 bases). V was clipped by 2 bases and J by 4 bases, with 13 bases between them. Per germline, CDR1 SGHNT and CDR2 YYREEE (reference sequence). This CDR3 comprises 14 residues. The CDR3 here is CASSFGGSRYEQYF. The CDR3 DNA sequence: TGTGCCAGCAGCTTTGGGGGGAGTAGGTACGAGCAGTACTTC. The full variable domain, in which reference TRBV5-4 and TRBJ2-7 provide the parts outside the CDR3, is ETGVTQSPTHLIKTRGQQVTLRCSSQSGHNTVSWYQQALGQGPQFIFQYYREEENGRGNFPPRFSGLQFPNYSSELNVNALELDDSALYLCASSFGGSRYEQYFGPGTRLTVT.

The chain carries TRBV5-1 and TRBJ2-3; 13 bases agree with TRBD2. Per the germline V gene, CDR1 is SGHRS and CDR2 is YFSETQ. Trimming at V came to 5 bases and at J to 0 bases, leaving 6 bases not matched to a gene. The CDR3 consists of 17 residues. CDR3 loop: CASRPGLAGRSTDTQYF. Written as DNA, the CDR3 is TGCGCCAGCAGGCCGGGACTAGCGGGAAGGAGCACAGATACGCAGTATTTT.

This chain links TRBV5-1 with TRBJ1-1, with unresolved D. V dropped 4 bases and J dropped 1 base, with 17 bases sitting between them. The CDR3 runs to 16 residues. Per germline, CDR1 SGHRS and CDR2 YFSETQ. The CDR3 here is CASSLADYGQNTEAFF. The CDR3 DNA is TGCGCCAGCAGCCTGGCGGATTATGGGCAGAACACTGAAGCTTTCTTT.

The gene calls are TRBV5-4 and TRBJ2-1; 13 bases are shared with TRBD2. After removal of 0 bases from V and 7 bases from J, the junction contained 13 bases not matched to a gene. The length of the CDR3 is 19 residues. Germline CDR1 is SGHNT and CDR2 is YYREEE (reference sequence). In DNA, the CDR3 is TGTGCCAGCAGCTTGGCGTCGGCAGGACTAGCGGGGGTCGGGAATGAGCAGTTCTTC. It specifies CASSLASAGLAGVGNEQFF. The full variable domain, its missing parts supplied by reference TRBV5-4 and TRBJ2-1, is ETGVTQSPTHLIKTRGQQVTLRCSSQSGHNTVSWYQQALGQGPQFIFQYYREEENGRGNFPPRFSGLQFPNYSSELNVNALELDDSALYLCASSLASAGLAGVGNEQFFGPGTRLTVL.

The V gene is TRBV30, the J gene TRBJ1-5, with 9 positions matching TRBD1. Trimming took 4 bases from V and 1 from J; bases not matched to a gene: 2. The CDR3 covers 14 residues. Germline loops: CDR1 GTSNPN, CDR2 SVGIG (reference sequence). CDR3 protein: CAWNRGQSNQPQHF. The CDR3, as DNA: TGTGCCTGGAACAGGGGGCAGAGCAATCAGCCCCAGCATTTT.

V gene TRBV5-1 combines with J gene TRBJ2-7; TRBD1 agrees at 9 bases. CDR1 is SGHRS, CDR2 YFSETQ, per germline. The CDR3 sequence is 17 residues long. Unmatched junction bases numbered 13, after V lost 1 base and J lost 5 bases. In nucleotides, the CDR3 is TGCGCCAGCAGCTTGACGATACCGGGACAGGGAAGGGACGAGCAGTACTTC. Translating gives CASSLTIPGQGRDEQYF.

The chain carries TRBV7-2 and TRBJ2-2, with TRBD1 as a possible D gene (6 bases). This CDR3 contains 14 residues. Between the trimmed V and J ends, which lost 5 bases and 1 base, there was a span of 8 bases. The germline CDR1 and CDR2 sequences are SGHTA and FQGNSA. CDR3 sequence reads: CASSPDRNTGELFF. The CDR3, as DNA: TGTGCCAGCAGCCCGGACAGGAACACCGGGGAGCTGTTTTTT.

This clone was detected only once. The V call is TRBV9, the J call TRBJ2-5; D gene uncertain. Germline-derived CDR1 and CDR2 are SGDLS and YYNGEE. The CDR3 length is 14 residues. With 6 bases removed from V and 0 bases from J, the gap between germline ends came to 12 bases. This chain's CDR3 is CASTPGLYQETQYF. The CDR3 nucleotides are TGTGCCAGCACTCCTGGGCTCTACCAAGAGACCCAGTACTTC.

This chain links TRBV7-9 with TRBJ2-1; maybe TRBD2 (7 bases). This CDR3 has 15 amino acids. Germline V lookup: CDR1 SEHNR, CDR2 FQNEAQ (reference sequence). The V gene lost 1 base and the J gene lost 6 bases, with 13 bases spanning the gap. The CDR3 spells CASSLEGGGGNEQFF. The CDR3 DNA sequence: TGTGCCAGCAGCTTAGAAGGGGGAGGGGGCAATGAGCAGTTCTTC.

V gene TRBV28 combines with J gene TRBJ2-7; the D gene is possibly TRBD2 (5 bases). V dropped 5 bases and J dropped 4 bases, with 18 bases sitting between them. The germline CDR1 and CDR2 sequences are MDHEN and SYDVKM. The CDR3 loop spans 15 amino acids. This CDR3 reads CASSPPPPGFYEQYF. For the CDR3, the DNA is TGTGCCAGCAGTCCTCCCCCACCGGGGTTTTACGAGCAGTACTTC.

The chain recombines TRBV5-1 with TRBJ2-7; D is perhaps TRBD2 (6 bases). There are 14 residues in the CDR3. The germline gives CDR1 SGHRS, CDR2 YFSETQ. V was trimmed by 3 bases and J by 0 bases, leaving 10 bases between them. The CDR3: CASSSGLSSYEQYF. The CDR3, as DNA: TGCGCCAGCAGCTCGGGACTGAGCTCCTACGAGCAGTACTTC.